This T cell receptor beta chain was profiled in a study of T cells after yellow fever vaccination. Overall study: Preparation of fractions with low cell numbers was performed using SMART-Seq v4 Ultra Low Input.

TCRdb reprocessed the 5' RACE reads with MiXCR, giving one entry per CDR3 protein. The sample comprises about 260,000 distinct CDR3 sequences, around 3.5% of which are singletons, and 19% rests with the top ten. Study results and caveats: Booster sampling recovered most clones from primary vaccination (around 97% CD4, approximately 88% CD8).

This clonotype was detected many times. Antigen: not known. The CDR3 has 16 residues. The V and J ends lost 1 base and 10 bases respectively, with 20 bases between them. CDR1 SGHNT and CDR2 YENEEA come from the germline V gene. The origin of this receptor is a man aged 18 to 30 who received the YFV17D yellow fever vaccine. The chain joins TRBV11-3 to TRBJ2-1; tentatively, D is TRBD1 or TRBD2 (6 bases each). Source: PBMCs, taken 15 days after the yellow fever booster vaccination. This CDR3 is CASSLGEGGTGNEQFF. CDR3 DNA: TGTGCCAGCAGCTTAGGCGAGGGGGGTACGGGGAACGAGCAGTTCTTC.